What follows are 20 T cell receptor beta chains derived from one specimen sequenced in a study of cytomegalovirus exposure and HLA in healthy donors. PCR amplification relied on 60 Vbeta primers (plus 13 Jbeta primers). Measured with immunoSEQ multiplex PCR; TCRdb has only the in-frame clones, and not every one. The table records roughly 140,000 clones, about three quarters of them present only once. Material: PBMCs. The receptor source for this set is a man younger than 35 in good health and CMV-seronegative.

The V call is TRBV9, the J call TRBJ2-3, with 7 bases matching TRBD2. CDR3 length: 16 amino acids. Germline values: CDR1 SGDLS, CDR2 YYNGEE. Losses at the gene ends were 0 bases for V and 2 bases for J; bases not matched to a gene: 6. The CDR3 here is CASSVEGRETTDTQYF. The CDR3 DNA reads TGTGCCAGCAGCGTAGAAGGGCGGGAGACCACAGATACGCAGTATTTT.

This chain connects TRBV15 to TRBJ2-1; the D gene is possibly TRBD1 (5 bases). The CDR3 totals 15 residues. Germline V gene data show CDR1 as LNHNV and CDR2 as YYDKDF (reference sequence). The V and J ends lost 0 bases and 6 bases respectively, with 12 bases between them. In DNA, the CDR3 is TGTGCCACCAGCAGAGATCCGTCAGGGCCCAATGAGCAGTTCTTC. It is translated as CATSRDPSGPNEQFF.

This chain joins TRBV4-3 and TRBJ2-2, with D possibly being TRBD2 (6 bases). This CDR3 has 17 residues. Germline V lookup: CDR1 LGHNA, CDR2 YSLEER. The V end was cut by 1 base, the J end by 0 bases, with 12 bases between. CDR3 loop: CASSQGVGTPNTGELFF. The DNA of the CDR3 is TGCGCCAGCAGCCAAGGGGTGGGGACTCCGAACACCGGGGAGCTGTTTTTT.

The genes are TRBV5-1 and TRBJ2-7; 8 bases fit TRBD1. Per germline, CDR1 SGHRS and CDR2 YFSETQ. The CDR3 is 15 amino acids. V shed 1 base, J shed 2 bases, and the junction held 5 bases outside the gene matches. The CDR3 bases are TGCGCCAGCAGCTTGACCGGGACAGGCACCTACGAGCAGTACTTC. Its translation: CASSLTGTGTYEQYF.

This rearrangement joins TRBV15 to TRBJ1-1, with D maybe TRBD1 (6 bases). CDR3 length equals 15 residues. The V end lost 6 bases, the J end lost 4 bases, and 18 bases lay between the germline ends. Germline V gene data show CDR1 as LNHNV and CDR2 as YYDKDF (reference sequence). In nucleotides, the CDR3 is TGTGCCACCAGAGGGGGGGGGCTCGGGCCCACTGAAGCTTTCTTT. Protein sequence: CATRGGGLGPTEAFF.

The table lists this clone with a few counts. The chain links TRBV5-4 to TRBJ2-3; TRBD2 matches at 11 bases. V lost 1 base, J lost 5 bases, and 9 bases stayed unmatched. The CDR3 has 17 amino acids. The germline V gene has CDR1 SGHNT and CDR2 YYREEE (reference sequence). In DNA, the CDR3 is TGTGCCAGCAGCTTGCGTTATAGCGGGAGGGCCAAAGATACGCAGTATTTT. Protein product: CASSLRYSGRAKDTQYF.

This clone has only a few counts. This chain uses TRBV25-1 with TRBJ1-1; 7 bases match TRBD1. The CDR3 consists of 15 residues. The germline CDR1 and CDR2 sequences are MGHDK and SYGVNS. V shed 2 bases, J shed 2 bases, and the junction held 5 bases outside the gene matches. In DNA, the CDR3 is TGTGCCAGCAGTGAACCGGGACAGATAAACACTGAAGCTTTCTTT. Translating it yields CASSEPGQINTEAFF.

The chain joins TRBV5-4 to TRBJ1-1; 9 bases fit TRBD1. The CDR3 consists of 14 residues. Germline V gives CDR1 SGHNT, CDR2 YYREEE (reference sequence). Germline trimming cut 5 bases from V and 4 bases from J; bases unmatched to any gene: 6. DNA for the CDR3: TGTGCCAGCAGGGCCGGGACAGGGTCCACTGAAGCTTTCTTT. Amino acid sequence: CASRAGTGSTEAFF.

The chain joins TRBV7-8 to TRBJ2-3; 10 nucleotides align to TRBD2. The CDR3 length is 13 residues. Per the germline V gene, CDR1 is SGHVS and CDR2 is FQNEAQ. After removal of 8 bases from V and 4 bases from J, the junction contained 3 bases not matched to a gene. Written as DNA, the CDR3 is TGTGCCAGCGGAGCGGGAGGGCCAGATACGCAGTATTTT. It translates to CASGAGGPDTQYF.

CDR3 nucleotide sequence: TGTGCCAGCAGGGTCGAGGGGGGGAATACGCAGTATTTT. This codes for CASRVEGGNTQYF. The gene calls are TRBV2 and TRBJ2-3; D perhaps matches TRBD2 (7 bases). The germline V and J ends were trimmed by 6 bases and 7 bases, with 14 bases remaining between them. Germline CDR1 is SNHLY and CDR2 is FYNNEI. The CDR3 is 13 amino acids.

This clone was seen more than once but under ten times. This chain connects TRBV28 to TRBJ2-1, with D maybe TRBD2 (6 bases). CDR1 and CDR2 (germline): MDHEN, SYDVKM. With 11 bases removed from V and 10 bases from J, the gap between germline ends came to 12 bases. This CDR3 has 10 amino acids. This chain's CDR3 is CAVHGGEQFF. The CDR3 DNA follows: TGTGCCGTCCATGGAGGGGAGCAGTTCTTC.

This rearrangement joins TRBV7-2 to TRBJ2-5, with 8 bases fitting TRBD2. Gene TRBJ2-7 matches the end of the DNA better, so the J call may be wrong. CDR3 length equals 16 residues. Germline CDR1 reads SGHTA; CDR2 reads FQGNSA. CDR3 nucleotides: TGTGCCAGCAGCTTAGGCGCGGGAGGCACCTCCTACGAGCAGTACTTC. Amino acids: CASSLGAGGTSYEQYF.

This clone was counted only a few times. This sequence joins TRBV4-3 and TRBJ2-3, with no clear D. CDR1 is LGHNA, CDR2 YSLEER, per germline. This CDR3 is built from 11 residues. V lost 4 bases, J lost 6 bases, and 5 bases lay in between. The CDR3 nucleotides read TGCGCCAGCAGCCGGCCGGATACGCAGTATTTT. Its protein product is CASSRPDTQYF.

This chain connects TRBV27 to TRBJ2-7, with a weak D call TRBD2 (6 bases). Trimming pared 4 bases from V and 6 bases from J, leaving 19 bases between. CDR3 length: 15 residues. CDR1 is MNHEY and CDR2 is SMNVEV in the germline V gene (reference sequence). The chain's CDR3 is CASSSQGGGTLEQYF. CDR3 nucleotides: TGTGCCAGCAGTTCCCAAGGTGGGGGGACCCTCGAGCAGTACTTC.

Comments on this clone: A read error may produce the germline difference seen at one junction end. V gene TRBV7-9 combines with J gene TRBJ2-7, with TRBD1 as a possible D gene (5 bases). The CDR3 consists of 14 residues. CDR1 and CDR2 (germline): SEHNR, FQNEAQ (reference sequence). This chain's CDR3 is CSSSLSLRQSEQYF. DNA for the CDR3: TGTTCCAGCAGCTTAAGCCTTAGACAGTCCGAGCAGTACTTC.

The chain combines TRBV9 with TRBJ2-2; 11 bases are shared with TRBD1. Germline CDR1 is SGDLS and CDR2 is YYNGEE. The ends lost 3 bases at V and 6 bases at J; junction bases unmatched: 1. This CDR3 spans 14 amino acids. This chain's CDR3 is CASSAGQGAGELFF. The CDR3 nucleotides are TGTGCCAGCAGCGCGGGACAGGGGGCCGGGGAGCTGTTTTTT.

The rearrangement links TRBV6-5 to TRBJ1-1; a weak D match, TRBD1 (6 bases). V was clipped by 6 bases and J by 5 bases, with 16 bases between them. The CDR3 totals 14 residues. Germline-derived CDR1 and CDR2 are MNHEY and SVGAGI. This chain's CDR3 is CASSNEGVGTEAFF. CDR3 DNA: TGTGCCAGCAGCAACGAGGGGGTAGGGACTGAAGCTTTCTTT.

Only a few counts were recorded for this clone. The chain links TRBV10-3 to TRBJ1-4, with a weak D call TRBD1 (5 bases). The germline V gene encodes CDR1 ENHRY and CDR2 SYGVKD. The CDR3 runs 18 residues. Trimming left V 8 bases short and J 1 base short, with 23 bases between. The CDR3 sequence: CAISRQLGLHGTNEKLFF. The CDR3 nucleotides read TGTGCCATCTCGAGACAGCTCGGCCTCCATGGAACTAATGAAAAACTGTTTTTT.

In the case of this clone: An end of the junction differs from the germline gene, which may be a read error. The chain combines TRBV27 with TRBJ2-2; 13 bases map to TRBD2. Germline CDR1 reads MNHEY; CDR2 reads SMNVEV (reference sequence). This CDR3 is built from 14 residues. The CDR3 reads CASSPAGTSGKLCF. CDR3 bases: TGTGCCAGCAGTCCGGCCGGGACTAGCGGGAAGTTATGTTTT.

The chain is built from TRBV29-1 and TRBJ2-7; no clear D gene. This CDR3 has 13 residues. Trimming removed 2 bases from V and 2 bases from J, with 10 bases in between. Germline CDR1 SQVTM, CDR2 ANQGSEA. CDR3 DNA sequence: TGCAGCGTTGAATTGGGCAGAACCTACGAGCAGTACTTC. Amino acids: CSVELGRTYEQYF.